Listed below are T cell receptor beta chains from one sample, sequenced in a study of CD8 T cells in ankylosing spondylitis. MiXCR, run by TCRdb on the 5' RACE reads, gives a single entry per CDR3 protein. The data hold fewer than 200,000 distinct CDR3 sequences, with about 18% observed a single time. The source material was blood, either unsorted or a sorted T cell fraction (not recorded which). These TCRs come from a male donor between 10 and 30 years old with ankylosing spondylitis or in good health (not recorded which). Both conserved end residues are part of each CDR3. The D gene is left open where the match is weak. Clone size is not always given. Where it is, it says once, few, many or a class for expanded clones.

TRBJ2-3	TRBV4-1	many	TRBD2	CASSQESLLGLAGGPSGTDTQYF	TGCGCCAGCAGCCAAGAGAGTCTCTTAGGACTAGCGGGAGGGCCCTCCGGTACAGATACGCAGTATTTT
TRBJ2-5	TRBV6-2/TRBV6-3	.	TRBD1	CASSYWTRGLETQYF	TGTGCCAGCAGTTACTGGACGAGGGGGCTTGAGACCCAGTACTTC
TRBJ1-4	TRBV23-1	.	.	CASTSRGTCRCKLFF	TGCGCCAGCACTTCTCGTGGGACCTGCCGGTGTAAACTGTTTTTT
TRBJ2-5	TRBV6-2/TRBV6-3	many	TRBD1	CASSYQQGAWETQYF	TGTGCCAGCAGTTACCAACAGGGGGCTTGGGAGACCCAGTACTTC
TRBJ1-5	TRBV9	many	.	CASSVGQSNQPQHF	TGTGCCAGCAGCGTAGGACAATCCAATCAGCCCCAGCATTTT
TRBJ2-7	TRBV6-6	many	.	CASTSGPSYEQYF	TGTGCCAGCACGTCAGGACCATCCTACGAGCAGTACTTC
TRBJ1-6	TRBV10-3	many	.	CAIGEGPTANNSPLHF	TGTGCCATCGGTGAGGGGCCAACCGCGAATAATTCACCCCTCCACTTT
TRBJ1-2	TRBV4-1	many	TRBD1	CASSQADRVKGGYTF	TGCGCCAGCAGCCAAGCCGACAGGGTGAAAGGTGGCTACACCTTC
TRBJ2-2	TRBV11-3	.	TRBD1	CASSPGTGARRGTGELFF	TGTGCCAGCAGCCCAGGGACAGGGGCTCGGCGTGGCACCGGGGAGCTGTTTTTT
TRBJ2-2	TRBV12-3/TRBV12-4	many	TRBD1	CASSADRGNTGELFF	TGTGCCAGCAGTGCCGACAGGGGGAACACCGGGGAGCTGTTTTTT
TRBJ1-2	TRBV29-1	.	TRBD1	CSANTQGSYGYTF	TGCAGCGCGAACACACAGGGGAGCTATGGCTACACCTTC
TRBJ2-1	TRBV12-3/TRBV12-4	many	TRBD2	CASTPGGSSYNEQFF	TGTGCCAGCACCCCCGGCGGGAGCTCCTACAATGAGCAGTTCTTC
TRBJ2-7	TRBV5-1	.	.	CASSSLIEQYF	TGCGCCAGCAGTTCTCTGATCGAGCAGTACTTC
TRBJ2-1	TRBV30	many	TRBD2	CAWKLAGVRDEQFF	TGTGCCTGGAAACTAGCGGGAGTCCGGGATGAGCAGTTCTTC
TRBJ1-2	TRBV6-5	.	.	CASSPWRQGNYGYTF	TGTGCCAGCAGTCCATGGAGGCAGGGAAACTATGGCTACACCTTC
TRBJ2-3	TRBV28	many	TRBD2	CASSKLAGPTDTQYF	TGTGCCAGCAGTAAACTAGCGGGACCCACAGATACGCAGTATTTT
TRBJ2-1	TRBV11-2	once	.	CASSLGPSTGNEQFF	TGTGCCAGCAGCCTCGGACCCTCCACGGGGAATGAGCAGTTCTTC
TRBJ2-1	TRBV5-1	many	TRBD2	CASSGGLAGGNNEQFF	TGCGCCAGCAGCGGGGGACTAGCGGGAGGGAACAATGAGCAGTTCTTC
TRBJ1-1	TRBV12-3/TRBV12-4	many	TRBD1	CASSLGGGGSGTEAFF	TGTGCCAGCAGTTTAGGTGGAGGGGGCAGCGGCACTGAAGCTTTCTTT
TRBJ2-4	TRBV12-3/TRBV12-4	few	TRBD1	CASSRTGVLAKNIQYF	TGTGCCAGCAGTCGAACAGGGGTGCTAGCCAAAAACATTCAGTACTTC
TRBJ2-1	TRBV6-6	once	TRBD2	CASSYFLGQRNEASGRSGEQFF	TGTGCCAGCAGTTACTTTCTGGGACAGAGAAACGAGGCTAGCGGGAGGAGCGGTGAGCAGTTCTTC
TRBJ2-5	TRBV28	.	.	CASSYDLLVAQYF	TGTGCCAGCAGTTACGATTTGCTGGTGGCCCAGTACTTC
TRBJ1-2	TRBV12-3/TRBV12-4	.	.	CASSPGGQRGFYGYTF	TGTGCCAGCAGCCCTGGGGGGCAACGGGGATTCTATGGCTACACCTTC
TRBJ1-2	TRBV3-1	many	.	CASSQGRGGYTF	TGTGCCAGCAGCCAAGGAAGGGGGGGCTACACCTTC
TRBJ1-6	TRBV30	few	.	CAWATGLNSPLHF	TGTGCCTGGGCTACAGGTCTTAATTCACCCCTCCACTTT
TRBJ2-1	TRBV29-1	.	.	CGVWGDGDEQFF	TGCGGCGTATGGGGGGACGGGGATGAGCAGTTCTTC
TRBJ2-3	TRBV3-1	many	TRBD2	CASSQGSGNTDTQYF	TGTGCCAGCAGCCAGGGAAGCGGGAACACAGATACGCAGTATTTT
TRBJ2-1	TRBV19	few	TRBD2	CASSIPSSGRLF	TGTGCCAGTAGTATCCCTAGCAGCGGGAGACTCTTC
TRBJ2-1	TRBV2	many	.	CASWGLKNNEQFF	TGTGCCAGTTGGGGCCTCAAAAACAATGAGCAGTTCTTC
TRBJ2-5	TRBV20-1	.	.	CSARAAETQYF	TGCAGTGCTCGGGCTGCAGAGACCCAGTACTTC
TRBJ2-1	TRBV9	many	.	CASSVAGVGSSYNEQFF	TGTGCCAGCAGCGTAGCAGGGGTGGGTAGCTCCTACAATGAGCAGTTCTTC
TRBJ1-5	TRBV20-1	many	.	CSASAGEPQHF	TGCAGTGCCTCCGCCGGGGAGCCCCAGCATTTT
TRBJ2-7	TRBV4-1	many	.	CASSQPGREGEQYF	TGCGCCAGCAGCCAGCCCGGGCGAGAAGGGGAGCAGTACTTC
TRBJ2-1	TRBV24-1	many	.	CATSDPSRQPDEQFF	TGTGCCACCAGTGATCCTTCTCGACAGCCGGATGAGCAGTTCTTC
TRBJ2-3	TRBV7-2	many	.	CASSLEGSTDTQYF	TGTGCCAGCAGCTTAGAGGGCAGCACAGATACGCAGTATTTT
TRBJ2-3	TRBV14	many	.	CASSQDHPGAKDTQYF	TGTGCCAGCAGCCAAGATCACCCGGGAGCGAAAGATACGCAGTATTTT
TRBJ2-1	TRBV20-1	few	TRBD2	CSAAGTSGNHEQFF	TGCAGTGCTGCCGGGACTAGCGGGAACCATGAGCAGTTCTTC
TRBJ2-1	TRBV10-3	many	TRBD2	CALGAGGMNEQFF	TGTGCCCTCGGGGCGGGAGGTATGAATGAGCAGTTCTTC